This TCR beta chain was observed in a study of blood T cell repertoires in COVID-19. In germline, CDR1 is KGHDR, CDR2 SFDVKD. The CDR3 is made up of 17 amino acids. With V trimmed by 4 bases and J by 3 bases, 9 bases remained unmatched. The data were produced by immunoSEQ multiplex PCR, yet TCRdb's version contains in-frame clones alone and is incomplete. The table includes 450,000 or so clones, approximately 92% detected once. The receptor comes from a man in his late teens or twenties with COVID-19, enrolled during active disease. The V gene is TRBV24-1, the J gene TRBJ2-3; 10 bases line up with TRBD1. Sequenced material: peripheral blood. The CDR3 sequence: CATSETGTGVTTDTQYF. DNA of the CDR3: TGTGCCACCAGTGAAACCGGGACAGGGGTTACGACAGATACGCAGTATTTT.